This T cell receptor beta chain comes out of a study of shared clonotypes between healthy human individuals. Findings of the study overall: Sampling used blood alone; tissue repertoires probably differ.

CDR1 SEHNR and CDR2 FQNEAQ come from the germline V gene (reference sequence). This CDR3 has 14 amino acids. V lost 0 bases and J 0 bases, leaving 4 bases between the germline ends. The protocol was immunoSEQ multiplex PCR, while the TCRdb copy is restricted to in-frame clones and leaves out a portion. The data contain 500,000 to 650,000 clones, around 80% of them singletons. With respect to this clone: Its antigen is still unknown. The identical CDR3 is also encoded by other nucleotide sequences in the sample.

The V call is TRBV7-9, the J call TRBJ2-3; D unresolved. Sequencing was carried out using PBMCs. This receptor was obtained from a woman aged 40 to 50 in good health. Some clones in this sample may be carry-over from other donors' samples. DNA of the CDR3: TGTGCCAGCAGCTTAGCGGGTAGCACAGATACGCAGTATTTT. It encodes CASSLAGSTDTQYF.